The 28 T cell receptor beta chains reported below all come from one sample, sequenced in a study. Tregs were sorted as CD4+CD25+CD127-/low cells. TCRdb re-called the 5' RACE reads through MiXCR, storing one row per CDR3 protein. Here the sample spans some 30,000 distinct CDR3 sequences, 27% being singletons. The material sequenced was tumor-infiltrating Tregs sorted from the breast tumor. The receptors stem from a female donor with breast cancer.

The V call is TRBV7-2, the J call TRBJ2-1, with 9 bases matching TRBD1. This CDR3 contains 21 residues. CDR1 is SGHTA and CDR2 is FQGNSA in the germline V gene. V gave up 1 base and J gave up 0 bases; unmatched junction bases: 16. For the CDR3, the DNA is TGTGCCAGCAGCTTAGTAATTAGGGACAGGGTAGCGAGAGGCTCCTACAATGAGCAGTTCTTC. Translation: CASSLVIRDRVARGSYNEQFF.

This clonotype occurred a few times. The V and J genes are TRBV19 and TRBJ2-5, with TRBD2 identical over 9 bases. The V gene end was trimmed by 5 bases and the J gene end by 3 bases; junction bases not matched to a gene: 4. Germline loops: CDR1 LNHDA, CDR2 SQIVND (reference sequence). This CDR3 has 14 residues. The CDR3 reads CASSPRLAEETQYF. CDR3 bases: TGTGCCAGTAGTCCCAGACTAGCGGAAGAGACCCAGTACTTC.

The rearrangement links TRBV30 to TRBJ1-1; D unclear. Germline CDR1 is GTSNPN and CDR2 is SVGIG (reference sequence). The CDR3 is made up of 13 amino acids. V dropped 2 bases and J dropped 5 bases, with 12 bases sitting between them. The DNA for the CDR3 is TGTGCCTGGAGTCTTAATTCGGGGACTGAAGCTTTCTTT. Protein product: CAWSLNSGTEAFF.

This clonotype was detected ten times or more. V and J are TRBV20-1 and TRBJ1-5; 9 positions match TRBD1. CDR1 is DFQATT, CDR2 SNEGSKA, per germline (reference sequence). The CDR3 runs 15 residues. With V trimmed by 7 bases and J by 4 bases, 11 bases remained unmatched. The CDR3 DNA reads as TGCAGTGGCAGGACCCGGGACAGGGATAATCAGCCCCAGCATTTT. Translation gives CSGRTRDRDNQPQHF.

This clonotype was found a few times. A much larger clonotype is one base distant, so this may be a read error. For the CDR3, the DNA is TGCAGTGCTAAGGCGGGACCTGGCACAGATACGCAGTATTTT. This sequence encodes CSAKAGPGTDTQYF. The chain has TRBV20-1 and TRBJ2-3; the D gene is possibly TRBD2 (6 bases). Trimming cost V 4 bases and J 1 base, with 12 bases left between them. The CDR3 extends over 14 amino acids. CDR1 and CDR2 (germline): DFQATT, SNEGSKA (reference sequence).

By sample share, this clonotype is large. The chain has TRBV29-1 and TRBJ2-7; weak D call: TRBD2 (6 bases). CDR3 length: 12 residues. From germline, CDR1 is SQVTM and CDR2 ANQGSEA. The V gene lost 2 bases and the J gene lost 7 bases, with 12 bases spanning the gap. CDR3 nucleotides: TGCAGCGTTGAAACAGATCTAGCGGAGCAGTACTTC. Protein: CSVETDLAEQYF.

This clonotype was seen only a few times. The V gene is TRBV3-1, the J gene TRBJ2-7; D might be TRBD1 or TRBD2, each matching 7 bases. The germline gives CDR1 LGHDT, CDR2 YNNKEL (reference sequence). The CDR3 has 16 residues. Trimming took 1 base from V and 5 from J, leaving 18 bases between them. The CDR3 sequence is CASSQVPGGARDEQYF. The CDR3 region has the DNA TGTGCCAGCAGCCAAGTGCCAGGGGGGGCGCGGGACGAGCAGTACTTC.

J is TRBJ1-6 and V is TRBV25-1, with D perhaps TRBD1 (5 bases). Between the trimmed V and J ends, which lost 7 bases and 12 bases, there was a span of 13 bases. The CDR3 consists of 12 residues. The V gene's germline CDR1 is MGHDK and CDR2 SYGVNS. The CDR3 DNA reads TGTGCCAGCAATCGGGGGGTTGGACCCCTCCACTTT. This sequence encodes CASNRGVGPLHF.

This clonotype was detected a few times. The gene calls are TRBV20-1 and TRBJ2-3; 12 bases agree with TRBD2. From germline, CDR1 is DFQATT and CDR2 SNEGSKA (reference sequence). V shed 1 base and J 3 bases; nucleotides not matched to a gene: 5. This CDR3 spans 16 amino acids. The CDR3 protein is CSARVLAGGGTDTQYF. The DNA of the CDR3 is TGCAGTGCTAGAGTACTAGCGGGAGGTGGGACAGATACGCAGTATTTT.

This clonotype appeared a few times. CDR3 region: CASSGTNSNEQFF. Written as DNA, the CDR3 is TGCGCCAGCAGCGGGACTAACTCCAATGAGCAGTTCTTC. The chain couples TRBV5-1 to TRBJ2-1; 7 bases map to TRBD2. Germline V gene lookup returns CDR1 SGHRS and CDR2 YFSETQ. V shed 4 bases, J shed 6 bases, and the junction held 4 bases outside the gene matches. This CDR3 region has 13 residues.

The chain couples TRBV9 to TRBJ2-2; D might be TRBD2 (6 bases). The germline V and J ends were trimmed by 5 bases and 5 bases, with 13 bases remaining between them. The CDR3 is 14 amino acids. Germline CDR1 SGDLS, CDR2 YYNGEE. In DNA form, the CDR3 reads TGTGCCAGCAGGGGGGGAGGAATTACCGGGGAGCTGTTTTTT. Its translation: CASRGGGITGELFF.

This clonotype was detected many times. This chain links TRBV7-9 with TRBJ2-1; D remains ambiguous. CDR1 SEHNR and CDR2 FQNEAQ come from the germline V gene (reference sequence). Trimming left V 5 bases short and J 0 bases short, with 5 bases between. This CDR3 is built from 13 residues. The CDR3 spells CASSLSSYNEQFF. The CDR3 bases are TGTGCCAGCAGCCTGAGCTCCTACAATGAGCAGTTCTTC.

This chain joins TRBV30 and TRBJ2-7; 7 nucleotides line up with TRBD2. The CDR3 extends over 14 amino acids. The J segment lost 7 bases and the V segment lost 6 bases, leaving 15 bases of the junction unmatched. Germline CDR1 is GTSNPN and CDR2 is SVGIG (reference sequence). The CDR3 DNA sequence: TGTGCCTGTCGCGCTTGGGGGAGGGCCTGGGAGCAGTACTTC. The encoded protein is CACRAWGRAWEQYF.

The chain couples TRBV25-1 to TRBJ1-1; TRBD1 matches at 7 bases. Germline lookup yields CDR1 MGHDK and CDR2 SYGVNS. Germline trimming cut 6 bases from V and 2 bases from J; bases unmatched to any gene: 9. The CDR3 has 15 residues. The CDR3 region is CASSPYRGHNTEAFF. DNA of the CDR3: TGTGCCAGCAGCCCGTACAGGGGCCATAACACTGAAGCTTTCTTT.

This clonotype was found many times. This chain connects TRBV6-6 to TRBJ2-7; possible D gene TRBD2, 5 bases. Trimming left V 2 bases short and J 2 bases short, with 10 bases between. CDR3 length: 14 residues. Germline CDR1 reads MNHNY; CDR2 reads SVGAGI (reference sequence). The CDR3: CASSYGLATYEQYF. For the CDR3, the DNA is TGTGCCAGCAGTTACGGGCTAGCTACCTACGAGCAGTACTTC.

The CDR3 loop is CSVVLRSGGLPEQFF. Here the CDR3 DNA reads TGCAGCGTTGTTCTTCGGTCGGGAGGGCTCCCTGAGCAGTTCTTC. The chain employs TRBV29-1 and TRBJ2-1; 8 bases fit TRBD2. Trimming removed 4 bases from V and 9 bases from J; junction bases left unmatched: 14. Per germline, CDR1 SQVTM and CDR2 ANQGSEA. The CDR3 extends over 15 amino acids.

The chain employs TRBV6-1 and TRBJ2-7; the match to TRBD2 covers 8 bases. The CDR3 runs 16 residues. Germline CDR1 is MNHNS and CDR2 is SASEGT. V dropped 5 bases and J dropped 3; count of bases not matched to a gene: 12. CDR3 sequence reads: CASSPQVAGPFYEQYF. CDR3 coding DNA: TGTGCCAGCAGTCCCCAGGTAGCGGGACCATTCTACGAGCAGTACTTC.

This clonotype has ten or more counts. The rearrangement joins TRBV6-5 to TRBJ2-1; TRBD2 might be the D (5 bases). Germline CDR1 and CDR2: MNHEY and SVGAGI. The CDR3 is 15 amino acids. Trimming left V 0 bases short and J 7 bases short, with 13 bases between. CDR3 region: CASSYSTFPGNEQFF. The CDR3 region has the DNA TGTGCCAGCAGTTACTCTACTTTTCCGGGAAATGAGCAGTTCTTC.

This chain uses TRBV2 with TRBJ1-1; D uncertain. The CDR3 is 14 amino acids. From germline, CDR1 is SNHLY and CDR2 FYNNEI. V was clipped by 3 bases and J by 0 bases, with 8 bases between them. CDR3: CASSEIGLNTEAFF. The CDR3 DNA reads TGTGCCAGCAGTGAGATAGGGTTGAACACTGAAGCTTTCTTT.

The chain has TRBV24-1 and TRBJ2-2; 9 nucleotides line up with TRBD1. The CDR3 has 14 residues. Trimming cost V 11 bases and J 5 bases; bases outside gene matches: 8. Per germline, CDR1 KGHDR and CDR2 SFDVKD. DNA of the CDR3: TGTGCCAGTATGGACAGGGGAGGGACCGGGGAGCTGTTTTTT. Translating gives CASMDRGGTGELFF.

The chain recombines TRBV9 with TRBJ1-2, with 8 nucleotides matching TRBD1. Germline CDR1 is SGDLS and CDR2 is YYNGEE. V shed 4 bases, J shed 7 bases, and the junction held 9 bases outside the gene matches. This CDR3 region has 14 residues. The chain's CDR3 is CASSPWTGKVGYTF. In DNA form, the CDR3 reads TGTGCCAGCAGCCCGTGGACAGGGAAGGTTGGCTACACCTTC.

A word on this clonotype: This clone may be a read error of a much larger clone one base away. This rearrangement joins TRBV7-2 to TRBJ2-5, with 12 bases matching TRBD2. The CDR3 runs 16 residues. Germline values: CDR1 SGHTA, CDR2 FQGNSA. The CDR3 loop is CASSPRLAGDQETRYF. The DNA of the CDR3 is TGTGCCAGCAGCCCAAGACTAGCGGGAGACCAAGAGACCCGGTACTTC. The variable domain in full, with the rest retrieved from reference TRBV7-2 and TRBJ2-5, is GAGVSQSPSNKVTEKGKDVELRCDPISGHTALYWYRQSLGQGLEFLIYFQGNSAPDKSGLPSDRFSAERTGGSVSTLTIQRTQQEDSAVYLCASSPRLAGDQETRYFGPGTRLLVL.

In its sample, this clonotype ranks as medium-sized. The chain couples TRBV20-1 to TRBJ2-1; D possibly matches TRBD1 or TRBD2 (6 bases each). Germline-derived CDR1 and CDR2 are DFQATT and SNEGSKA (reference sequence). V gave up 3 bases and J gave up 6 bases, with 15 bases separating them. This CDR3 has 14 residues. As DNA, the CDR3 is TGCAGTGCTAGTAGGGGGAGGTCTGGCAATGAGCAGTTCTTC. It codes for CSASRGRSGNEQFF.

This clonotype was counted many times. V and J are TRBV30 and TRBJ1-1, with a tentative D call TRBD1 (5 bases). The germline V gene has CDR1 GTSNPN and CDR2 SVGIG (reference sequence). The CDR3 length is 13 residues. Trimming pared 1 base from V and 1 base from J, leaving 7 bases between. The CDR3 sequence: CAWSAGGNTEAFF. Here the CDR3 DNA reads TGTGCCTGGAGTGCCGGGGGGAACACTGAAGCTTTCTTT.

This clonotype was picked up a small number of times. This chain joins TRBV4-2 and TRBJ2-1; D is possibly TRBD1 (6 bases). Germline V gene lookup returns CDR1 LGHNA and CDR2 YNFKEQ. This CDR3 is 14 amino acids long. V shed 4 bases and J shed 5 bases, with 12 bases lying between them. The CDR3 DNA sequence: TGTGCCAGCAGCCCCAGGACAGTTAACAATGAGCAGTTCTTC. Amino acid sequence: CASSPRTVNNEQFF.

To note about this clonotype: This may stem from a read error, because a much larger clone lies one nucleotide away. CDR3 DNA: TGTGCCAGCAGGGTACGTGTGGAAGGGGTAGACACTGAAGCTTTCTTT. It encodes CASRVRVEGVDTEAFF. This sequence joins TRBV6-1 and TRBJ1-1; tentatively, D is TRBD1 (5 bases). Germline V gives CDR1 MNHNS, CDR2 SASEGT. CDR3 size: 16 residues. V was trimmed by 6 bases and J by 3 bases, leaving 20 bases between them.

This clonotype was observed once. A much more abundant neighbour one base away suggests this may be a read error. The rearrangement links TRBV5-1 to TRBJ2-7; D is perhaps TRBD2 (6 bases). The CDR3 extends over 13 amino acids. Germline assignment: CDR1 SGHRS and CDR2 YFSETQ. The DNA for the CDR3 is TGCGCCAGCGGCTTGGATCCCCGGGGGGAGCAGTACTTC. It encodes CASGLDPRGEQYF. The whole variable domain, filled in from reference TRBV5-1 and TRBJ2-7, reads KAGVTQTPRYLIKTRGQQVTLSCSPISGHRSVSWYQQTPGQGLQFLFEYFSETQRNKGNFPGRFSGRQFSNSRSEMNVSTLELGDSALYLCASGLDPRGEQYFGPGTRLTVT.

This clonotype turned up a few times. A much larger clone differs by one base, so this may be a read error. The V gene is TRBV3-1, the J gene TRBJ2-1, with D perhaps TRBD2 (6 bases). The CDR3 runs 15 residues. Between the trimmed V and J ends, which lost 1 base and 8 bases, there was a span of 15 bases. Germline CDR1 LGHDT, CDR2 YNNKEL (reference sequence). CDR3 sequence: CASSQAGAPSDEQFF. In DNA form, the CDR3 reads TGTGCCAGCAGCCAAGCGGGAGCGCCTAGTGATGAGCAGTTCTTC.